These 28 T cell receptor beta chains were all obtained from the same sample, sequenced in a study of shared clonotypes between healthy human individuals. Repertoires were generated with immunoSEQ multiplex PCR, while TCRdb's copy carries only in-frame clones and drops some. Among some 800,000 clones, over 90% were seen once, and the ten largest hold around 24%. Cells designated naive CD8 were CD45RO-negative and were positively selected for CCR7, with terminally differentiated effector memory CD45RA+ cells excluded. Sequencing input: naive CD8+ T cells sorted from blood. These receptors all stem from a man younger than 45 in good health.

This sequence joins TRBV6-1 and TRBJ2-7; 7 nucleotides line up with TRBD2. The germline V gene has CDR1 MNHNS and CDR2 SASEGT. The CDR3 loop spans 16 amino acids. Unmatched junction bases numbered 5, after V lost 0 bases and J lost 0 bases. CDR3 sequence reads: CASSEAFGRRSYEQYF. In DNA, the CDR3 is TGTGCCAGCAGTGAAGCGTTCGGGAGGCGCTCCTACGAGCAGTACTTC.

V and J are TRBV28 and TRBJ2-7; weak D call: TRBD2 (6 bases). Germline CDR1 reads MDHEN; CDR2 reads SYDVKM. V lost 5 bases and J 12 bases, leaving 20 bases between the germline ends. CDR3 size: 13 residues. The CDR3 reads CASSLLVGDFGYF. The CDR3 DNA follows: TGTGCCAGCAGTCTGTTGGTGGGGGACTTTGGGTACTTC.

The J gene is TRBJ2-1, the V gene TRBV9; 9 nucleotides match TRBD2. J lost 6 bases, V lost 7 bases, and 8 bases had no gene match. The CDR3 length is 14 residues. CDR1 is SGDLS, CDR2 YYNGEE, per germline. The CDR3 nucleotides are TGTGCCAGCGGACAGCTAGCGGGATCCAATGAGCAGTTCTTC. Its translation: CASGQLAGSNEQFF. Variable domain in full (rest from reference TRBV9 and TRBJ2-1): DSGVTQTPKHLITATGQRVTLRCSPRSGDLSVYWYQQSLDQGLQFLIQYYNGEERAKGNILERFSAQQFPDLHSELNLSSLELGDSALYFCASGQLAGSNEQFFGPGTRLTVL.

The chain carries TRBV28 and TRBJ2-7, with D maybe TRBD2 (7 bases). The ends were cut back, 4 bases at V and 1 base at J, with 11 bases in the middle. Germline values: CDR1 MDHEN, CDR2 SYDVKM. The CDR3 totals 14 residues. The CDR3 DNA reads TGTGCCAGCAGTTCCGGGGGGCGATCCTACGAGCAGTACTTC. It codes for CASSSGGRSYEQYF.

V gene TRBV5-4 combines with J gene TRBJ1-2; D gene ambiguous. Germline CDR1 is SGHNT and CDR2 is YYREEE (reference sequence). The ends were cut back, 4 bases at V and 1 base at J, with 17 bases in the middle. This CDR3 comprises 16 residues. CDR3 amino acids: CASSPPSVNFNYGYTF. In DNA, the CDR3 is TGTGCCAGCAGCCCTCCGAGCGTCAACTTTAACTATGGCTACACCTTC.

The chain is built from TRBV7-9 and TRBJ2-7; TRBD1 agrees at 8 bases. CDR1 and CDR2 (germline): SEHNR, FQNEAQ (reference sequence). Trimming at V came to 5 bases and at J to 2 bases, leaving 11 bases not matched to a gene. The CDR3 sequence is 16 residues long. The CDR3 spells CASSPPPTGDPYEQYF. The DNA of the CDR3 is TGTGCCAGCAGCCCCCCCCCGACAGGGGATCCCTACGAGCAGTACTTC.

This chain connects TRBV27 to TRBJ2-7, with D perhaps matching TRBD1 (6 bases). Germline V CDR1 and CDR2: MNHEY, SMNVEV (reference sequence). The germline V and J ends were trimmed by 6 bases and 3 bases, with 15 bases remaining between them. This CDR3 spans 14 amino acids. The CDR3 DNA reads TGTGCCAGCAGGCGAGAACCAGGGGTCTACGAGCAGTACTTC. This encodes CASRREPGVYEQYF.

The genes are TRBV10-3 and TRBJ2-1, with D possibly matching TRBD1 (6 bases). V lost 4 bases, J lost 0 bases, and 10 bases lay in between. Germline loops: CDR1 ENHRY, CDR2 SYGVKD. The CDR3 loop spans 15 amino acids. In DNA form, the CDR3 reads TGTGCCATCAGTGGAGGACAGAGCTCCTACAATGAGCAGTTCTTC. This codes for CAISGGQSSYNEQFF.

This chain uses TRBV30 with TRBJ2-1; 8 bases are shared with TRBD2. Germline loops: CDR1 GTSNPN, CDR2 SVGIG (reference sequence). This CDR3 contains 14 residues. The trim removed 0 bases at V and 4 bases at J, leaving 2 bases unmatched. The CDR3 DNA sequence: TGTGCCTGGAGTGTAGCGGGAGAGTACAATGAGCAGTTCTTC. Protein sequence: CAWSVAGEYNEQFF.

The gene calls are TRBV6-1 and TRBJ1-2; TRBD1 might be the D (5 bases). Germline-derived CDR1 and CDR2 are MNHNS and SASEGT. V lost 1 base, J lost 6 bases, and 15 bases lay in between. This CDR3 spans 15 amino acids. CDR3 protein: CASSEDRGRADGYTF. CDR3 DNA: TGTGCCAGCAGTGAAGATCGGGGCAGGGCGGATGGCTACACCTTC.

The V gene is TRBV10-3, the J gene TRBJ2-1; 14 nucleotides align to TRBD2. V was pared by 3 bases and J by 9 bases, with 7 bases of the junction left unmatched. The CDR3 is made up of 16 amino acids. CDR1 is ENHRY and CDR2 is SYGVKD in the germline V gene. CDR3 in amino acids: CAISDRGTSGSGEQFF. The CDR3 DNA reads TGTGCCATCAGTGACCGAGGGACTAGCGGGAGTGGTGAGCAGTTCTTC.

The chain links TRBV14 to TRBJ1-5; a weak D match, TRBD1 (5 bases). Trimming cost V 4 bases and J 5 bases, with 6 bases left between them. CDR3 size: 12 residues. The germline V gene encodes CDR1 SGHDN and CDR2 FVKESK. The CDR3 DNA follows: TGTGCCAGCAGCCGAGGGGATCAGCCCCAGCATTTT. Amino acids: CASSRGDQPQHF.

Comment on this clone: The same CDR3 arises from other DNA sequences in this sample as well. This rearrangement joins TRBV9 to TRBJ2-3; no clear D gene. There are 16 residues in the CDR3. The V gene lost 2 bases and the J gene lost 1 base, with 14 bases spanning the gap. The germline CDR1 and CDR2 sequences are SGDLS and YYNGEE. Written as DNA, the CDR3 is TGTGCCAGCAGCGTGTTCAGGACGTCGGGCACAGATACGCAGTATTTT. Its translation is CASSVFRTSGTDTQYF.

V gene TRBV28 combines with J gene TRBJ2-7; D remains ambiguous. V shed 4 bases and J shed 2 bases, with 12 bases lying between them. CDR3 size: 14 residues. Germline V gene sequence: CDR1 MDHEN, CDR2 SYDVKM. The CDR3 bases are TGTGCCAGCAGTTCCGTGGCGACTGCCTACGAGCAGTACTTC. It codes for CASSSVATAYEQYF.

The chain links TRBV7-2 to TRBJ1-2; no reliable D call. V lost 5 bases and J 8 bases, leaving 18 bases between the germline ends. Germline V gene sequence: CDR1 SGHTA, CDR2 FQGNSA. The CDR3 covers 14 residues. For the CDR3, the DNA is TGTGCCAGCAGCGATTATCTGGGTCCTGGGGGCTACACCTTC. It translates to CASSDYLGPGGYTF. Complete variable domain (other parts from reference TRBV7-2 and TRBJ1-2): GAGVSQSPSNKVTEKGKDVELRCDPISGHTALYWYRQSLGQGLEFLIYFQGNSAPDKSGLPSDRFSAERTGGSVSTLTIQRTQQEDSAVYLCASSDYLGPGGYTFGSGTRLTVV.

The chain has TRBV27 and TRBJ2-4; D perhaps matches TRBD2 (7 bases). This CDR3 comprises 13 residues. From germline, CDR1 is MNHEY and CDR2 SMNVEV (reference sequence). V was cut by 3 bases and J by 8 bases, with 11 bases left in between. CDR3 protein: CASSLLGGDIQYF. The CDR3 nucleotides read TGTGCCAGCAGTTTGTTAGGGGGGGACATTCAGTACTTC.

The genes are TRBV11-2 and TRBJ2-7, with unresolved D. Deletions cut 5 bases from V and 7 bases from J, with 12 bases between. The CDR3 sequence is 12 residues long. Per the germline V gene, CDR1 is SGHAT and CDR2 is FQNNGV. The CDR3 nucleotides read TGTGCCAGCAGCCCGGATCTTCGGGAGCAGTACTTC. It codes for CASSPDLREQYF.

The chain has TRBV6-5 and TRBJ2-5; no clear D. The CDR3 consists of 13 residues. V was clipped by 6 bases and J by 5 bases, with 13 bases between them. Germline CDR1 is MNHEY and CDR2 is SVGAGI. This chain's CDR3 is CASRNRKGETQYF. The CDR3 DNA is TGTGCCAGCAGGAATAGGAAAGGGGAGACCCAGTACTTC.

This clone was counted a single time. The rearrangement joins TRBV10-1 to TRBJ2-7, with no clear D. This CDR3 region has 16 residues. V dropped 1 base and J dropped 2 bases, with 15 bases sitting between them. CDR1 WNHNN and CDR2 SYGVQD come from the germline V gene (reference sequence). CDR3 in amino acids: CASSEFQQSGAYEQYF. For the CDR3, the DNA is TGCGCCAGCAGTGAGTTTCAGCAATCTGGGGCCTACGAGCAGTACTTC.

The V and J genes are TRBV11-2 and TRBJ2-7; D unclear. V gave up 3 bases and J gave up 3 bases, with 9 bases separating them. CDR1 is SGHAT, CDR2 FQNNGV, per germline. There are 13 residues in the CDR3. The CDR3 sequence is CASSFGRIYEQYF. The CDR3 nucleotides read TGTGCCAGCAGCTTTGGACGCATCTACGAGCAGTACTTC.

This clone was seen only once. The rearrangement uses TRBV14 and TRBJ2-3, with 14 bases aligning to TRBD2. The CDR3 sequence is 15 residues long. Germline V gene sequence: CDR1 SGHDN, CDR2 FVKESK. V gave up 5 bases and J gave up 5 bases; unmatched junction bases: 3. The CDR3 is CASSFGTSGRDTQYF. CDR3 DNA sequence: TGTGCCAGCAGCTTTGGGACTAGCGGGAGAGATACGCAGTATTTT.

This clone came up many times. V is TRBV27 and J is TRBJ2-3, with D perhaps TRBD2 (5 bases). The V end was cut by 5 bases, the J end by 4 bases, with 16 bases between. There are 15 residues in the CDR3. The V gene's germline CDR1 is MNHEY and CDR2 SMNVEV (reference sequence). The CDR3 loop is CASSIGVLMSDTQYF. CDR3 DNA: TGTGCCAGCAGTATCGGGGTGTTAATGTCAGATACGCAGTATTTT.

This sequence joins TRBV9 and TRBJ2-5, with D unclear. Germline CDR1 SGDLS, CDR2 YYNGEE. The CDR3 is made up of 13 amino acids. V was cut by 3 bases and J by 4 bases, with 10 bases left in between. The CDR3 DNA reads as TGTGCCAGCAGCGACGGCAGGCTAGAGACCCAGTACTTC. Translated, it gives CASSDGRLETQYF.

V is TRBV7-8 and J is TRBJ1-4; unclear D gene. Trimming left V 2 bases short and J 5 bases short, with 15 bases between. Germline CDR1 and CDR2: SGHVS and FQNEAQ. The CDR3 contains 16 residues. CDR3 DNA: TGTGCCAGCAGCTTAAATTATCCGCGTAGCAATGAAAAACTGTTTTTT. Protein product: CASSLNYPRSNEKLFF.

CDR3 coding DNA: TGTGCCAGCAGCGGGGCCAGCGGGAGAGTTAATGAGCAGTTCTTC. Protein sequence: CASSGASGRVNEQFF. This sequence joins TRBV27 and TRBJ2-1; 8 positions agree with TRBD2. CDR3 length: 15 amino acids. Per germline, CDR1 MNHEY and CDR2 SMNVEV (reference sequence). Losses at the gene ends were 6 bases for V and 7 bases for J; bases not matched to a gene: 11.

This chain joins TRBV6-1 and TRBJ1-2; TRBD1 agrees at 10 bases. This CDR3 is 17 amino acids long. Germline V lookup: CDR1 MNHNS, CDR2 SASEGT. Losses at the gene ends were 2 bases for V and 3 bases for J; bases not matched to a gene: 9. As DNA, the CDR3 is TGTGCCAGCAGTGAAAGACAGGGGGCTTTGGATGACTATGGCTACACCTTC. It translates to CASSERQGALDDYGYTF.

Worth noting for this clone: A clone one base away is much larger, so this may be a read error. The rearrangement links TRBV5-6 to TRBJ2-1, with TRBD2 matching 12 bases. The germline V gene has CDR1 SGHDT and CDR2 YYEEEE. The junction had 0 bases not matched to a gene; V was cut back by 1 base and J by 7 bases. The CDR3 length is 14 residues. The chain's CDR3 is CASSLTSGGNEQFF. The CDR3 DNA follows: TGTGCCAGCAGCTTGACTAGCGGGGGGAATGAGCAGTTCTTC.

The rearrangement joins TRBV7-9 to TRBJ2-1; 11 bases are shared with TRBD2. The CDR3 loop spans 16 amino acids. V gave up 1 base and J gave up 6 bases; unmatched junction bases: 5. The germline V gene has CDR1 SEHNR and CDR2 FQNEAQ (reference sequence). CDR3 sequence: CASSLVFGTSGNEQFF. The CDR3 nucleotides read TGTGCCAGCAGCTTAGTTTTTGGGACTAGCGGCAATGAGCAGTTCTTC.